What follows is one TCR beta chain and its context. Its antigen remains unknown. The sample belongs to a study of T cell responses to AZD1222 COVID-19 vaccine. Study observations and caveats: Dominant at 160-218 and 743-854, vaccine-associated CD4 TCRs also spanned spike. Most donors were white British and more were female, and clonal diversity was possibly underestimated.

Trimming stripped 1 base from V and 5 bases from J, with 14 bases between. CDR3 size: 15 residues. Germline CDR1 and CDR2: SGHDN and FVKESK. Generated by immunoSEQ multiplex PCR, the TCRdb table keeps only in-frame clones and is missing some. The data show around 130,000 clones, with around 90% seen just once and more than 5.5% held by the top ten. This receptor was taken from an adult who received the AZD1222 COVID-19 vaccine. The sample consisted of peripheral blood, taken 28 days after the second AZD1222 dose. This chain joins TRBV14 and TRBJ1-2, with D unclear. DNA for the CDR3: TGTGCCAGCAGCCAAGTGGTCAGTGGGATTTATGGCTACACCTTC. Encoded protein: CASSQVVSGIYGYTF.